Listed here are 29 T cell receptor beta chains from one sample, sequenced in a study of a mutant IDH1 vaccine in newly diagnosed glioma. Method: immunoSEQ multiplex PCR; TCRdb's copy keeps in-frame clones and lacks some. The sample has approximately 66,000 clones; about 87% are singletons. Time point here: week 23, last vaccination. Alongside topical imiquimod, each dose of vaccine comprised 300 ug of mutant IDH1 20-mer peptide. These TCRs are of unknown antigen specificity. The sequences come from PBMCs, collected from a glioma patient whose treatment included an IDH1 peptide vaccine. Receptors were obtained from a young man with glioma.

The V and J genes are TRBV28 and TRBJ2-2; TRBD1 matches at 9 bases. J lost 2 bases, V lost 6 bases, and 10 bases had no gene match. This CDR3 spans 17 amino acids. Per the germline V gene, CDR1 is MDHEN and CDR2 is SYDVKM. In DNA form, the CDR3 reads TGTGCCAGCAGACGCCCTTATACAGGGGGCAACACCGGGGAGCTGTTTTTT. Its translation is CASRRPYTGGNTGELFF.

The rearrangement links TRBV7-2 to TRBJ1-2, with D unclear. The CDR3 length is 12 residues. The germline V and J ends were trimmed by 5 bases and 4 bases, with 8 bases remaining between them. Germline lookup yields CDR1 SGHTA and CDR2 FQGNSA. CDR3 coding DNA: TGTGCCAGCAGCAGCAGCCGCTATGGCTACACCTTC. As protein: CASSSSRYGYTF.

The genes are TRBV29-1 and TRBJ1-1; D perhaps matches TRBD1 (5 bases). V lost 4 bases and J lost 6, with 12 bases in between. Germline loops: CDR1 SQVTM, CDR2 ANQGSEA. The CDR3 has 12 residues. DNA for the CDR3: TGCAGCGTTGTCTCACAGGCGCCTGAAGCTTTCTTT. Translation: CSVVSQAPEAFF.

The chain employs TRBV5-1 and TRBJ2-7; 8 nucleotides align to TRBD1. CDR3 length equals 14 residues. The trim removed 5 bases at V and 7 bases at J, leaving 11 bases unmatched. Germline V lookup: CDR1 SGHRS, CDR2 YFSETQ. The CDR3, as DNA: TGCGCCAGCAGAACTCAGGGGGCCTTAGGGGAGCAGTACTTC. This sequence encodes CASRTQGALGEQYF. The complete variable domain, with remaining parts taken from reference TRBV5-1 and TRBJ2-7, reads KAGVTQTPRYLIKTRGQQVTLSCSPISGHRSVSWYQQTPGQGLQFLFEYFSETQRNKGNFPGRFSGRQFSNSRSEMNVSTLELGDSALYLCASRTQGALGEQYFGPGTRLTVT.

The CDR3 sequence is CATSSSGRAPNEQFF. CDR3 bases: TGTGCCACCAGCAGTAGCGGGAGGGCCCCCAATGAGCAGTTCTTC. This sequence joins TRBV15 and TRBJ2-1, with 11 bases identical to TRBD2. The CDR3 length is 15 residues. Germline V gene sequence: CDR1 LNHNV, CDR2 YYDKDF (reference sequence). The junction had 4 bases not matched to a gene; V was cut back by 3 bases and J by 6 bases.

The rearrangement links TRBV6-5 to TRBJ1-1; no clear D. This CDR3 has 14 amino acids. Per the germline V gene, CDR1 is MNHEY and CDR2 is SVGAGI. The germline V and J ends were trimmed by 7 bases and 4 bases, with 16 bases remaining between them. For the CDR3, the DNA is TGTGCCAGCACCCGCGGGAGGTTGGGCACTGAAGCTTTCTTT. Translation: CASTRGRLGTEAFF.

This chain connects TRBV5-1 to TRBJ2-7, with D uncertain. From germline, CDR1 is SGHRS and CDR2 YFSETQ. V was clipped by 0 bases and J by 0 bases, with 10 bases between them. This CDR3 contains 15 residues. Written as DNA, the CDR3 is TGCGCCAGCAGCTTGGCGGGCAGGAGCTCCTACGAGCAGTACTTC. Translating it yields CASSLAGRSSYEQYF.

The rearrangement uses TRBV9 and TRBJ2-3; D is unclear. The CDR3 runs 13 residues. Trimming took 4 bases from V and 4 from J, leaving 10 bases between them. The germline gives CDR1 SGDLS, CDR2 YYNGEE. CDR3: CASSPMAADTQYF. The CDR3 coding sequence is TGTGCCAGCAGCCCTATGGCAGCAGATACGCAGTATTTT.

The rearrangement uses TRBV5-1 and TRBJ1-1; D is unclear. The V and J ends lost 4 bases and 8 bases respectively, with 18 bases between them. Looked up from germline, CDR1 is SGHRS and CDR2 is YFSETQ. CDR3 length: 14 residues. In DNA, the CDR3 is TGCGCCAGCAGCCCCACCGCCGGTGTCAAGGAAGCTTTCTTT. It translates to CASSPTAGVKEAFF.

The chain links TRBV5-1 to TRBJ2-1; possibly TRBD2 for D (5 bases). The CDR3 sequence is 16 residues long. Trimming stripped 3 bases from V and 4 bases from J, with 17 bases between. Germline V gives CDR1 SGHRS, CDR2 YFSETQ. CDR3 sequence: CASSYYRETSYNEQFF. The CDR3 DNA sequence: TGCGCCAGCAGCTATTACCGGGAAACCTCATACAATGAGCAGTTCTTC.

This sequence joins TRBV6-5 and TRBJ2-7; 8 bases map to TRBD1. Germline V lookup: CDR1 MNHEY, CDR2 SVGAGI. J lost 2 bases, V lost 4 bases, and 10 bases had no gene match. CDR3 length equals 16 residues. CDR3 DNA: TGTGCCAGCAGTTCGCCGCACAGGGGGAAAACCTACGAGCAGTACTTC. Translated, it gives CASSSPHRGKTYEQYF.

This clone was observed a handful of times. V is TRBV4-2 and J is TRBJ2-2; D not certain. V dropped 4 bases and J dropped 6 bases, with 9 bases sitting between them. Per germline, CDR1 LGHNA and CDR2 YNFKEQ. The CDR3 extends over 13 amino acids. The CDR3 loop reads CASSPSSPGELFF. For the CDR3, the DNA is TGTGCCAGCAGCCCGAGTTCCCCCGGGGAGCTGTTTTTT.

The chain has TRBV27 and TRBJ1-6; D might be TRBD1 (5 bases). The length of the CDR3 is 14 residues. Trimming pared 2 bases from V and 9 bases from J, leaving 11 bases between. The germline V gene has CDR1 MNHEY and CDR2 SMNVEV (reference sequence). Here the CDR3 reads CASSLVPGASPLHF. The CDR3 bases are TGTGCCAGCAGTTTAGTGCCCGGGGCTTCACCCCTCCACTTT.

V usage is TRBV7-9 and J usage is TRBJ2-7; no reliable D call. This CDR3 has 13 residues. Per germline, CDR1 SEHNR and CDR2 FQNEAQ (reference sequence). Trimming removed 2 bases at V and 7 bases at J, with 12 bases between. This chain's CDR3 is CASSLPPRLEQYF. The CDR3 DNA reads as TGTGCCAGCAGCTTACCCCCCCGGTTGGAGCAGTACTTC.

The chain employs TRBV27 and TRBJ1-1, with 7 bases identical to TRBD1. This CDR3 is built from 15 residues. Germline lookup yields CDR1 MNHEY and CDR2 SMNVEV (reference sequence). Trimming took 2 bases from V and 2 from J; bases not matched to a gene: 5. The CDR3 sequence is CASSLAGTVNTEAFF. DNA of the CDR3: TGTGCCAGCAGTTTAGCCGGGACAGTTAACACTGAAGCTTTCTTT.

V gene TRBV6-5 combines with J gene TRBJ2-7; D uncertain. V was pared by 0 bases and J by 4 bases, with 10 bases between. This CDR3 is 14 amino acids long. Germline loops: CDR1 MNHEY, CDR2 SVGAGI. In DNA, the CDR3 is TGTGCCAGCAGTTACTCGTCGCGAGGATACGAGCAGTACTTC. This translates into CASSYSSRGYEQYF.

The gene calls are TRBV20-1 and TRBJ2-7; no clear D gene. CDR3 length equals 10 residues. Germline V gives CDR1 DFQATT, CDR2 SNEGSKA (reference sequence). The ends were cut back, 2 bases at V and 4 bases at J, with 3 bases in the middle. As DNA, the CDR3 is TGCAGTGCTAGACCTTACGAGCAGTACTTC. Translated, it gives CSARPYEQYF.

The rearrangement links TRBV28 to TRBJ1-1; 7 nucleotides align to TRBD1. The germline V gene encodes CDR1 MDHEN and CDR2 SYDVKM. J gave up 9 bases and V 2 bases, and 18 bases lay outside the gene matches. The CDR3 is 17 amino acids. For the CDR3, the DNA is TGTGCCAGCAGTTTACTTGACAGGGCCGGGCCAGAACCGAAAGCTTTCTTT. It encodes CASSLLDRAGPEPKAFF.

The V and J genes are TRBV7-2 and TRBJ2-3; D is ambiguous. The CDR3 contains 13 residues. Per the germline V gene, CDR1 is SGHTA and CDR2 is FQGNSA. V lost 0 bases and J lost 6, with 7 bases in between. DNA for the CDR3: TGTGCCAGCAGCTTAGCGAGTGTGGATACGCAGTATTTT. It yields the protein CASSLASVDTQYF. Full variable domain (outside the CDR3, taken from reference TRBV7-2 and TRBJ2-3): GAGVSQSPSNKVTEKGKDVELRCDPISGHTALYWYRQSLGQGLEFLIYFQGNSAPDKSGLPSDRFSAERTGGSVSTLTIQRTQQEDSAVYLCASSLASVDTQYFGPGTRLTVL.

Comments on this clone: The same CDR3 can be traced to other DNA sequences in this sample. The gene calls are TRBV6-5 and TRBJ1-5; a possible D gene is TRBD1 (5 bases). The CDR3 sequence is 13 residues long. The germline V and J ends were trimmed by 0 bases and 5 bases, with 5 bases remaining between them. Germline V gene lookup returns CDR1 MNHEY and CDR2 SVGAGI. In nucleotides, the CDR3 is TGTGCCAGCAGTTACTCACAGGATCAGCCCCAGCATTTT. Its translation: CASSYSQDQPQHF.

This clone was picked up a small number of times. The CDR3 here is CAWGTAENTEAFF. CDR3 coding DNA: TGTGCCTGGGGGACAGCCGAAAACACTGAAGCTTTCTTT. The chain combines TRBV30 with TRBJ1-1, with 7 bases aligning to TRBD1. CDR1 is GTSNPN and CDR2 is SVGIG in the germline V gene (reference sequence). V lost 5 bases to trimming and J lost 2 bases; unmatched junction nucleotides: 5. The CDR3 extends over 13 amino acids.

This clone was counted only a few times. V gene TRBV14 combines with J gene TRBJ1-1; possible D gene TRBD1, 5 bases. Per the germline V gene, CDR1 is SGHDN and CDR2 is FVKESK. The V end lost 1 base, the J end lost 5 bases, and 17 bases lay between the germline ends. The CDR3 sequence is 16 residues long. This CDR3 is CASSQGHGAVRTEAFF. The CDR3 bases are TGTGCCAGCAGCCAAGGGCACGGGGCCGTGAGGACTGAAGCTTTCTTT. The variable domain in full, with the rest retrieved from reference TRBV14 and TRBJ1-1, is EAGVTQFPSHSVIEKGQTVTLRCDPISGHDNLYWYRRVMGKEIKFLLHFVKESKQDESGMPNNRFLAERTGGTYSTLKVQPAELEDSGVYFCASSQGHGAVRTEAFFGQGTRLTVV.

The chain recombines TRBV10-2 with TRBJ1-1; D is possibly TRBD1 (6 bases). Per the germline V gene, CDR1 is WSHSY and CDR2 is SAAADI. The CDR3 runs 16 residues. V lost 3 bases and J lost 4, with 18 bases in between. In DNA, the CDR3 is TGCGCCAGCAGTGACCTCTACAGGGTGTTAGGCACTGAAGCTTTCTTT. Translated, it gives CASSDLYRVLGTEAFF.

The rearrangement joins TRBV7-9 to TRBJ1-5; TRBD1 matches at 7 bases. The junction had 12 bases not matched to a gene; V was cut back by 5 bases and J by 5 bases. In germline, CDR1 is SEHNR, CDR2 FQNEAQ (reference sequence). This CDR3 spans 16 amino acids. In nucleotides, the CDR3 is TGTGCCAGCAGCCCCACCCCTCGAGGGGGCGATCAGCCCCAGCATTTT. Translating it yields CASSPTPRGGDQPQHF.

The rearrangement uses TRBV19 and TRBJ1-1, with 8 bases fitting TRBD1. J lost 5 bases, V lost 8 bases, and 7 bases had no gene match. This CDR3 spans 13 amino acids. Germline loops: CDR1 LNHDA, CDR2 SQIVND (reference sequence). CDR3 loop: CASEGQAGTEAFF. The CDR3 coding sequence is TGTGCCAGTGAGGGACAGGCTGGGACTGAAGCTTTCTTT. Filled out from reference TRBV19 and TRBJ1-1, the complete variable domain reads DGGITQSPKYLFRKEGQNVTLSCEQNLNHDAMYWYRQDPGQGLRLIYYSQIVNDFQKGDIAEGYSVSREKKESFPLTVTSAQKNPTAFYLCASEGQAGTEAFFGQGTRLTVV.

The chain recombines TRBV27 with TRBJ1-3; D call uncertain. The ends were cut back, 6 bases at V and 0 bases at J, with 12 bases in the middle. Per the germline V gene, CDR1 is MNHEY and CDR2 is SMNVEV (reference sequence). The CDR3 consists of 15 residues. The CDR3 DNA reads TGTGCCAGCAGCTACAGCTACGACTCTGGAAACACCATATATTTT. Translation: CASSYSYDSGNTIYF.

This clone was recorded a few times. The CDR3 nucleotides are TGTGCCAGCAGTTTATCGAGTGGGACTAGCGGGAGTCGGGAGACCCAGTACTTC. Translation gives CASSLSSGTSGSRETQYF. J is TRBJ2-5 and V is TRBV27; 14 bases are shared with TRBD2. Trimming cost V 0 bases and J 5 bases; bases outside gene matches: 8. This CDR3 comprises 18 residues. Germline V lookup: CDR1 MNHEY, CDR2 SMNVEV (reference sequence).

The chain is built from TRBV4-1 and TRBJ1-1; D unclear. Germline lookup yields CDR1 MGHRA and CDR2 YSYEKL. This CDR3 comprises 17 residues. The V end lost 2 bases, the J end lost 1 base, and 17 bases lay between the germline ends. CDR3 sequence: CASSQMQDPTKNTEAFF. In nucleotides, the CDR3 is TGCGCCAGCAGCCAAATGCAGGACCCTACAAAGAACACTGAAGCTTTCTTT.

V gene TRBV30 combines with J gene TRBJ2-3, with 7 bases lining up with TRBD1. The CDR3 is 14 residues long. V lost 2 bases and J lost 7; bases outside the gene matches: 9. Per germline, CDR1 GTSNPN and CDR2 SVGIG (reference sequence). This chain's CDR3 is CAWSLDRPPHTQYF. DNA for the CDR3: TGTGCCTGGAGTCTGGACAGGCCCCCGCATACGCAGTATTTT.